The present TCR beta chain was sequenced within a study of OX40 agonist ivuxolimab in advanced cancers. Study-level background: Ivuxolimab is an agonistic anti-OX40 (CD134) antibody, and patients were treated with it. Intravenous ivuxolimab at 0.01 to 10 mg/kg was given to patients every 2 weeks. Allowance was made for prior anti-PD-1, anti-PD-L1 or anti-CTLA-4 therapy, and about 37% had some. Study observations and caveats: Low normalized T-cell clonal expansion was also seen in some nonresponders.

Notes on this clone: The antigen is undetermined.

Assay used: immunoSEQ multiplex PCR; TCRdb lists only in-frame clones, some missing. The sample lists about 86,000 clones, less than 95% occurring once. The sequence was obtained from an adult with an advanced solid tumor such as melanoma, head and neck, liver or kidney cancer. Material: CD4+ or CD8+ T cells sorted from blood, obtained in a trial of the OX40 agonist ivuxolimab.

CDR3 bases: TGTGCCAGTAAGGAGGGGACCGGGGAGCTGTTTTTT. Translated: CASKEGTGELFF. The rearrangement uses TRBV19 and TRBJ2-2, with D possibly being TRBD2 (6 bases). Germline CDR1 and CDR2: LNHDA and SQIVND (reference sequence). V shed 7 bases and J shed 5 bases, with 8 bases lying between them. This CDR3 is built from 12 residues.